Shown below are 29 T cell receptor beta chains from a single sample sequenced in a study of T cell changes during pregnancy in multiple sclerosis. Using immunoSEQ multiplex PCR, the repertoire was profiled, and TCRdb retains in-frame clones only, with some absent. The data show approximately 54,000 clones, more than 85% seen once. Source: peripheral blood, taken after pregnancy. These receptors all come from a female donor in good health, enrolled as a control in a pregnancy study.

J is TRBJ1-1 and V is TRBV5-1; 7 bases align to TRBD1. The CDR3 covers 16 residues. V shed 0 bases and J 2 bases; nucleotides not matched to a gene: 7. Germline CDR1 reads SGHRS; CDR2 reads YFSETQ. The chain's CDR3 is CASSLAPGQINTEAFF. CDR3 coding DNA: TGCGCCAGCAGCTTGGCGCCGGGACAGATAAACACTGAAGCTTTCTTT.

This clone is a singleton in its sample. This chain joins TRBV5-1 and TRBJ1-2; D might be TRBD1 (6 bases). The CDR3 consists of 14 residues. From germline, CDR1 is SGHRS and CDR2 YFSETQ. Trimming removed 5 bases at V and 3 bases at J, with 14 bases between. The CDR3 DNA reads TGCGCCAGCAGTTTCGGACAGCAGGACTATGGCTACACCTTC. Its protein is CASSFGQQDYGYTF.

The V and J genes are TRBV7-8 and TRBJ1-6, with D possibly TRBD1 on 6 matching bases. In germline, CDR1 is SGHVS, CDR2 FQNEAQ. The CDR3 contains 13 residues. Trimming took off 7 bases at V and 9 bases at J, with 13 bases between the two ends. DNA for the CDR3: TGTGCCAGCACGCCGACAGGATCTTCACCCCTCCACTTT. It specifies CASTPTGSSPLHF.

The chain employs TRBV9 and TRBJ2-1; 11 bases line up with TRBD2. The germline gives CDR1 SGDLS, CDR2 YYNGEE. The CDR3 loop spans 15 amino acids. The ends lost 3 bases at V and 7 bases at J; junction bases unmatched: 6. Here the CDR3 DNA reads TGTGCCAGCAGCGCCACTAGCGGGAGAGGTAATGAGCAGTTCTTC. This codes for CASSATSGRGNEQFF. Using reference TRBV9 and TRBJ2-1 for the parts outside the CDR3, the full variable domain is DSGVTQTPKHLITATGQRVTLRCSPRSGDLSVYWYQQSLDQGLQFLIQYYNGEERAKGNILERFSAQQFPDLHSELNLSSLELGDSALYFCASSATSGRGNEQFFGPGTRLTVL.

The chain is built from TRBV6-4 and TRBJ1-2; tentative D call: TRBD1 (5 bases). Deletions cut 5 bases from V and 4 bases from J, with 20 bases between. In germline, CDR1 is MRHNA, CDR2 SNTAGT. CDR3 length equals 16 residues. CDR3 bases: TGTGCCAGCAGTCCCGAAGGGGATGGAGTTACCTATGGCTACACCTTC. Translated: CASSPEGDGVTYGYTF.

The chain is built from TRBV5-1 and TRBJ2-2; the match to TRBD1 covers 9 bases. The germline V gene encodes CDR1 SGHRS and CDR2 YFSETQ. The V gene end was trimmed by 0 bases and the J gene end by 6 bases; junction bases not matched to a gene: 3. The CDR3 has 15 amino acids. The CDR3 is CASSLGTGVPGELFF. The CDR3 nucleotides read TGCGCCAGCAGCTTGGGGACAGGGGTGCCCGGGGAGCTGTTTTTT.

This rearrangement joins TRBV21-1 to TRBJ2-5; TRBD2 is the table's D call and was not checked against the DNA. TRBV21-1 is classified as a pseudogene. The CDR3 is 19 amino acids. CDR3 region: CASSKVLAGGPGFKKTQYF. The CDR3 nucleotides read TGTGCCAGCAGCAAAGTACTAGCGGGGGGGCCGGGTTTTAAGAAGACCCAGTACTTC.

The chain links TRBV11-2 to TRBJ1-1; possible D gene TRBD1, 6 bases. Germline CDR1 and CDR2: SGHAT and FQNNGV. There are 15 residues in the CDR3. The V end was cut by 6 bases, the J end by 0 bases, with 14 bases between. In DNA, the CDR3 is TGTGCCAGCAGACCGGACAGACCAATGAACACTGAAGCTTTCTTT. This gives the protein CASRPDRPMNTEAFF. The full variable domain, rest sourced from reference TRBV11-2 and TRBJ1-1, is EAGVAQSPRYKIIEKRQSVAFWCNPISGHATLYWYQQILGQGPKLLIQFQNNGVVDDSQLPKDRFSAERLKGVDSTLKIQPAKLEDSAVYLCASRPDRPMNTEAFFGQGTRLTVV.

This clone was seen more than once but under ten times. The chain links TRBV6-5 to TRBJ2-7; the D is unclear. CDR1 and CDR2 (germline): MNHEY, SVGAGI. The CDR3 sequence is 13 residues long. V lost 5 bases to trimming and J lost 6 bases, with 14 bases between them. CDR3 coding DNA: TGTGCCAGCAGTGAAAGGAGTTTAGGCGAGCAGTACTTC. Protein product: CASSERSLGEQYF.

The count of this clone is one. The chain combines TRBV7-8 with TRBJ2-2; perhaps TRBD2 as D (5 bases). CDR3 size: 13 residues. The germline CDR1 and CDR2 sequences are SGHVS and FQNEAQ. V was shortened by 5 bases and J by 4 bases, with 8 bases between the two germline ends. In DNA form, the CDR3 reads TGTGCCAGCAGCCGCGGGCCCACCGGGGAGCTGTTTTTT. It yields the protein CASSRGPTGELFF.

This chain uses TRBV5-5 with TRBJ1-5, with a weak D call TRBD1 (6 bases). The germline CDR1 and CDR2 sequences are SGHKS and YYEKEE (reference sequence). This CDR3 spans 14 amino acids. The germline V and J ends were trimmed by 2 bases and 3 bases, with 9 bases remaining between them. The CDR3, as DNA: TGTGCCAGCAGCTTCGAGGGGGACAATCAGCCCCAGCATTTT. Translating gives CASSFEGDNQPQHF.

The rearrangement uses TRBV5-4 and TRBJ2-2, with TRBD2 matching over 8 bases. The V gene's germline CDR1 is SGHNT and CDR2 YYREEE (reference sequence). The ends lost 4 bases at V and 5 bases at J; junction bases unmatched: 7. This CDR3 has 15 residues. This CDR3 reads CASSPRGGLTGELFF. The CDR3 DNA follows: TGTGCCAGCAGCCCACGGGGGGGCTTAACCGGGGAGCTGTTTTTT.

This clone appeared once. The rearrangement uses TRBV7-2 and TRBJ2-3, with 10 nucleotides matching TRBD2. The CDR3 extends over 15 amino acids. Germline assignment: CDR1 SGHTA and CDR2 FQGNSA. The junction had 3 bases not matched to a gene; V was cut back by 1 base and J by 5 bases. The CDR3 loop is CASSLGGLAKDTQYF. The CDR3 DNA reads TGTGCCAGCAGCTTAGGGGGACTAGCGAAAGATACGCAGTATTTT.

The rearrangement links TRBV6-5 to TRBJ2-3; 7 bases match TRBD1. There are 13 residues in the CDR3. Germline V gives CDR1 MNHEY, CDR2 SVGAGI. The ends lost 6 bases at V and 1 base at J; junction bases unmatched: 1. CDR3 DNA sequence: TGTGCCAGCAGCCAGGGGGGCACAGATACGCAGTATTTT. It codes for CASSQGGTDTQYF.

The CDR3 here is CASSNRGQTDTQYF. The CDR3 bases are TGTGCCAGCAGTAACAGGGGGCAGACAGATACGCAGTATTTT. V gene TRBV2 combines with J gene TRBJ2-3; 9 positions agree with TRBD1. CDR1 and CDR2 (germline): SNHLY, FYNNEI. The CDR3 has 14 residues. V shed 5 bases, J shed 3 bases, and the junction held 3 bases outside the gene matches.

The rearrangement uses TRBV14 and TRBJ2-6, with TRBD1 as a possible D gene (5 bases). Germline lookup yields CDR1 SGHDN and CDR2 FVKESK. Trimming took off 5 bases at V and 2 bases at J, with 16 bases between the two ends. This CDR3 comprises 17 residues. The CDR3 DNA reads TGTGCCAGCAGCTATATGGGAATCAGGGCTGGGGCCAACGTCCTGACTTTC. Translation gives CASSYMGIRAGANVLTF.

The rearrangement links TRBV10-3 to TRBJ2-7, with 9 bases lining up with TRBD1. V was pared by 6 bases and J by 2 bases, with 5 bases of the junction left unmatched. CDR3 length equals 14 residues. CDR1 is ENHRY and CDR2 is SYGVKD in the germline V gene. This chain's CDR3 is CAIRTGQGTYEQYF. The CDR3 nucleotides read TGTGCCATCAGGACGGGACAGGGTACCTACGAGCAGTACTTC.

This chain connects TRBV5-1 to TRBJ2-1; the match to TRBD2 covers 9 bases. The V segment lost 4 bases and the J segment 9 bases; nucleotides outside the gene matches: 8. This CDR3 comprises 14 residues. CDR1 is SGHRS and CDR2 is YFSETQ in the germline V gene. CDR3 residues: CASSPGLAKGEQFF. Here the CDR3 DNA reads TGCGCCAGCAGCCCGGGACTAGCCAAAGGTGAGCAGTTCTTC.

The V and J genes are TRBV2 and TRBJ1-4, with 7 bases fitting TRBD1. The V segment lost 4 bases and the J segment 4 bases; nucleotides outside the gene matches: 6. Germline loops: CDR1 SNHLY, CDR2 FYNNEI. This CDR3 has 15 residues. As DNA, the CDR3 is TGTGCCAGCAGTGGACTACAGGGGATTAATGAAAAACTGTTTTTT. Amino acid sequence: CASSGLQGINEKLFF.

V is TRBV6-5 and J is TRBJ2-5; the D gene is possibly TRBD1 (5 bases). This CDR3 contains 14 residues. The germline CDR1 and CDR2 sequences are MNHEY and SVGAGI. V lost 7 bases and J lost 4, with 16 bases in between. CDR3: CASTSGIGVETQYF. CDR3 nucleotides: TGTGCCAGCACCTCAGGGATAGGCGTAGAGACCCAGTACTTC.

V gene TRBV19 combines with J gene TRBJ1-4; no firm D call. This CDR3 spans 15 amino acids. Trimming shortened V by 3 bases and J by 6 bases, and 14 bases separated the two germline ends. Germline CDR1 reads LNHDA; CDR2 reads SQIVND (reference sequence). CDR3 protein: CASSMSFPRDEKLFF. The CDR3 DNA reads TGTGCCAGTAGTATGTCCTTCCCGAGGGATGAAAAACTGTTTTTT.

The rearrangement joins TRBV13 to TRBJ2-2, with a possible D match to TRBD1 (7 bases). From germline, CDR1 is PRHDT and CDR2 FYEKMQ (reference sequence). V dropped 5 bases and J dropped 1 base, with 11 bases sitting between them. This CDR3 spans 15 amino acids. DNA for the CDR3: TGTGCCAGCAGCGCGGGACAGTTGAACACCGGGGAGCTGTTTTTT. Encoded protein: CASSAGQLNTGELFF.

This clone was detected only once. The chain couples TRBV7-7 to TRBJ2-2; 10 bases match TRBD1. CDR1 and CDR2 (germline): SSHAT, FNYEAQ (reference sequence). The CDR3 covers 14 residues. V lost 9 bases, J lost 5 bases, and 6 bases stayed unmatched. Here the CDR3 reads CASWDRGATGELFF. The CDR3, as DNA: TGTGCCAGTTGGGACAGGGGCGCAACCGGGGAGCTGTTTTTT. Complete variable domain (other parts from reference TRBV7-7 and TRBJ2-2): GAGVSQSPRYKVTKRGQDVTLRCDPISSHATLYWYQQALGQGPEFLTYFNYEAQPDKSGLPSDRFSAERPEGSISTLTIQRTEQRDSAMYRCASWDRGATGELFFGEGSRLTVL.

This clone was recorded only once. The V and J genes are TRBV5-1 and TRBJ2-5, with a possible D match to TRBD2 (6 bases). The ends were cut back, 4 bases at V and 5 bases at J, with 21 bases in the middle. From germline, CDR1 is SGHRS and CDR2 YFSETQ. CDR3 length equals 16 residues. CDR3 bases: TGCGCCAGCAGCGGTGGCCCAGCGGCGGGGAAGGAGACCCAGTACTTC. Its translation is CASSGGPAAGKETQYF.

The rearrangement links TRBV19 to TRBJ1-5; TRBD1 matches at 9 bases. CDR1 LNHDA and CDR2 SQIVND come from the germline V gene (reference sequence). V gave up 7 bases and J gave up 3 bases; unmatched junction bases: 4. The CDR3 extends over 14 amino acids. The CDR3 is CASKDRGSNQPQHF. The CDR3 DNA reads TGTGCCAGTAAGGACAGGGGATCCAATCAGCCCCAGCATTTT.

This clone was picked up one time. The chain joins TRBV19 to TRBJ1-2; 7 nucleotides agree with TRBD1. The CDR3 runs 14 residues. Losses at the gene ends were 1 base for V and 7 bases for J; bases not matched to a gene: 6. Germline V gene lookup returns CDR1 LNHDA and CDR2 SQIVND (reference sequence). In DNA, the CDR3 is TGTGCCAGTAGTATAGGACAGGGAAGCGGTGGCTACACCTTC. It encodes CASSIGQGSGGYTF.

The chain is built from TRBV6-6 and TRBJ2-1; tentative D call: TRBD2 (6 bases). The CDR3 is 14 residues long. The V end lost 5 bases, the J end lost 0 bases, and 8 bases lay between the germline ends. Germline V gives CDR1 MNHNY, CDR2 SVGAGI (reference sequence). The CDR3 reads CASSRGISYNEQFF. The CDR3 region has the DNA TGTGCCAGCAGTCGGGGGATCTCCTACAATGAGCAGTTCTTC.

Only a few counts were recorded for this clone. CDR3 loop: CASSDGDRDSPLHF. In DNA, the CDR3 is TGTGCCAGCAGCGATGGGGACAGGGATTCACCCCTCCACTTT. V usage is TRBV9 and J usage is TRBJ1-6; 9 positions agree with TRBD1. The germline gives CDR1 SGDLS, CDR2 YYNGEE. The CDR3 is 14 residues long. The trim removed 3 bases at V and 8 bases at J, leaving 3 bases unmatched.

This clone showed up just a few times. The gene calls are TRBV6-1 and TRBJ1-6; TRBD1 aligns across 9 bases. This CDR3 is built from 15 residues. J lost 7 bases, V lost 5 bases, and 6 bases had no gene match. Germline V CDR1 and CDR2: MNHNS, SASEGT. CDR3 bases: TGTGCCAGCAGTTCTGGGACAGGGTTGAATTCACCCCTCCACTTT. Translated: CASSSGTGLNSPLHF.